The clone carrying this TCR beta chain was seen just once. The data were taken from a study of blood T cell repertoires in COVID-19. Study background: T cells, B-cell-depleted T cells, or PBMCs provided the cDNA or gDNA that served as material.

This study enrolled people aged about 18 to 100 from around 25 US geographic areas. Symptom resolution, clearance, or two negative PCRs marked the recovered donors of Cohort 3. The protocol was immunoSEQ multiplex PCR, while the TCRdb copy is restricted to in-frame clones and leaves out a portion. This table has about 210,000 clones, about 81% appearing once. Losses at the gene ends were 4 bases for V and 1 base for J; bases not matched to a gene: 5. This CDR3 region has 16 residues. CDR1 and CDR2 from the germline V gene are MNHEY and SVGAGI. Input material: PBMCs or T cells enriched from blood (not recorded which). This TCR came from a middle-aged man who had recovered from COVID-19. V is TRBV6-5 and J is TRBJ2-3; TRBD1 agrees at 10 bases. CDR3 loop: CASSSRDRGGTDTQYF. Written as DNA, the CDR3 is TGTGCCAGCAGTTCCCGGGACAGGGGTGGCACAGATACGCAGTATTTT.